A single sample is the source of the 12 T cell receptor beta chains below, sequenced in a study of blood T cell repertoires in COVID-19. TCRdb's copy holds only in-frame clones and misses some; the assay was immunoSEQ multiplex PCR. Here the sample spans 380,000 or so clones, about 86% being singletons. Sequenced input: peripheral blood. The receptors derive from a woman in her fifties or sixties with COVID-19, enrolled during active disease.

In DNA form, the CDR3 reads TGTGCTAGTGGTTTGGACAGGGGTGGCGATGAGCAGTTCTTC. Amino acid sequence: CASGLDRGGDEQFF. The chain joins TRBV12-5 to TRBJ2-1; 7 nucleotides agree with TRBD1. Germline assignment: CDR1 LGHNT and CDR2 FRNRAP. CDR3 length: 14 amino acids. J was trimmed by 8 bases and V by 1 base; bases with no gene match: 5.

The chain couples TRBV5-5 to TRBJ1-1, with 8 bases identical to TRBD1. CDR3 size: 16 residues. After removal of 4 bases from V and 5 bases from J, the junction contained 13 bases not matched to a gene. Germline V gene data show CDR1 as SGHKS and CDR2 as YYEKEE (reference sequence). In DNA, the CDR3 is TGTGCCAGCAGCCCTCGTCAGGGGGCGCTTAAGACTGAAGCTTTCTTT. This encodes CASSPRQGALKTEAFF.

The rearrangement uses TRBV5-4 and TRBJ1-6, with 9 bases that match TRBD1. Trimming cost V 4 bases and J 8 bases; bases outside gene matches: 7. This CDR3 has 15 amino acids. Germline loops: CDR1 SGHNT, CDR2 YYREEE (reference sequence). Here the CDR3 reads CASSDGQGQYSPLHF. The CDR3 DNA reads as TGTGCCAGCAGCGACGGACAGGGGCAATATTCACCCCTCCACTTT. The whole variable domain, remainder taken from reference TRBV5-4 and TRBJ1-6, is ETGVTQSPTHLIKTRGQQVTLRCSSQSGHNTVSWYQQALGQGPQFIFQYYREEENGRGNFPPRFSGLQFPNYSSELNVNALELDDSALYLCASSDGQGQYSPLHFGNGTRLTVT.

In its sample, this clone was seen once. This sequence joins TRBV13 and TRBJ1-1, with 7 bases aligning to TRBD1. This CDR3 has 16 residues. Unmatched junction bases numbered 9, after V lost 4 bases and J lost 1 base. Looked up from germline, CDR1 is PRHDT and CDR2 is FYEKMQ (reference sequence). The CDR3 loop is CASSSEQGYSNTEAFF. The CDR3 DNA reads TGTGCCAGCAGCTCAGAACAGGGGTACTCGAACACTGAAGCTTTCTTT.

This clone was seen a few times. The chain employs TRBV7-9 and TRBJ1-6, with D perhaps matching TRBD1 (6 bases). The CDR3 is made up of 18 amino acids. V lost 2 bases, J lost 0 bases, and 14 bases lay in between. Germline lookup yields CDR1 SEHNR and CDR2 FQNEAQ (reference sequence). In DNA form, the CDR3 reads TGTGCCAGCAGCTTACCCTTAGACAGGAGCTCCTATAATTCACCCCTCCACTTT. It is translated as CASSLPLDRSSYNSPLHF.

V usage is TRBV29-1 and J usage is TRBJ2-3, with 7 bases aligning to TRBD1. V gave up 6 bases and J gave up 2 bases; unmatched junction bases: 8. Germline-derived CDR1 and CDR2 are SQVTM and ANQGSEA. There are 14 residues in the CDR3. The CDR3 spells CSVSDRANTDTQYF. The CDR3 bases are TGCAGCGTCTCCGACAGGGCTAACACAGATACGCAGTATTTT.

In its sample, this clone was seen once. V usage is TRBV3-1 (or the pseudogene TRBV3-2) and J usage is TRBJ2-3, with 7 bases lining up with TRBD2. This CDR3 is 17 amino acids long. V shed 3 bases and J 0 bases; nucleotides not matched to a gene: 9. CDR1 is LGHDT, CDR2 YNNKEL, per germline (reference sequence). DNA of the CDR3: TGTGCCAGCAGCCAGAGAAGCGGGGCCCCTAGCACAGATACGCAGTATTTT. Translating it yields CASSQRSGAPSTDTQYF.

The J gene is TRBJ2-7, the V gene TRBV29-1; a weak D match, TRBD1 (6 bases). Germline V gene lookup returns CDR1 SQVTM and CDR2 ANQGSEA. The CDR3 has 12 amino acids. The V end lost 6 bases, the J end lost 2 bases, and 11 bases lay between the germline ends. The CDR3 coding sequence is TGCAGCGTCGGACAGACCACCTACGAGCAGTACTTC. Protein sequence: CSVGQTTYEQYF.

The chain recombines TRBV9 with TRBJ2-7; TRBD2 aligns across 10 bases. The CDR3 extends over 16 amino acids. Germline loops: CDR1 SGDLS, CDR2 YYNGEE. J was trimmed by 2 bases and V by 4 bases; bases with no gene match: 9. The CDR3 reads CASSPDGSGGAYEQYF. Here the CDR3 DNA reads TGTGCCAGCAGCCCTGATGGGAGCGGGGGGGCCTACGAGCAGTACTTC.

This clone was counted a single time. The rearrangement joins TRBV7-9 to TRBJ2-2; 14 bases agree with TRBD2. The CDR3 loop spans 18 amino acids. Germline CDR1 reads SEHNR; CDR2 reads FQNEAQ (reference sequence). The ends lost 5 bases at V and 2 bases at J; junction bases unmatched: 7. The CDR3 DNA sequence: TGTGCCAGCAGCCCCCGGACTAGCGGGGGGATAAACACCGGGGAGCTGTTTTTT. Residues: CASSPRTSGGINTGELFF.

This clone showed up just once. The V gene is TRBV12-3 or TRBV12-4, the J gene TRBJ1-2; weak D call: TRBD1 (6 bases). The CDR3 is made up of 13 amino acids. V was shortened by 7 bases and J by 4 bases, with 13 bases between the two germline ends. CDR3 protein: CASKKGQFYGYTF. DNA of the CDR3: TGTGCCAGCAAAAAAGGACAGTTCTATGGCTACACCTTC.

V is TRBV10-3 and J is TRBJ2-3; D is undetermined. Trimming left V 6 bases short and J 4 bases short, with 5 bases between. CDR1 and CDR2 (germline): ENHRY, SYGVKD. This CDR3 has 11 amino acids. The DNA for the CDR3 is TGTGCCATCAGCCTTTCAGATACGCAGTATTTT. This sequence encodes CAISLSDTQYF.